The 7 T cell receptor beta chains reported below all come from one sample, sequenced in a study of CXCR3-negative and CXCR3-positive naive CD8 T cells. Preparation of TRB cDNA libraries relied on 5' RACE carrying UMI labels. TCRdb reprocessed the 5' RACE reads, keeping one entry per CDR3 protein, no DNA. The clone table shows about 56,000 distinct CDR3 sequences, with the ten largest holding more than 20%. The sequenced sample was memory CD8+ T cells from blood. The source is a human donor in good health. Some clones in this sample may be carry-over from other donors' samples.

CDR3 region: CASSLRRGRNTGELFF. The V and J genes are TRBV12-3 or TRBV12-4 and TRBJ2-2; the D call from TCRdb, TRBD1, cannot be confirmed without DNA. The CDR3 runs 16 residues.

This chain connects TRBV7-2 to TRBJ1-1; TCRdb picks TRBD1, but there is no DNA to check that call. Germline V gene data show CDR1 as SGHTA and CDR2 as FQGNSA. The CDR3 covers 18 residues. This CDR3 is CASSLYAVGTGGGVEAFF. Together with reference TRBV7-2 and TRBJ1-1, the CDR3 gives the full variable domain: GAGVSQSPSNKVTEKGKDVELRCDPISGHTALYWYRQSLGQGLEFLIYFQGNSAPDKSGLPSDRFSAERTGGSVSTLTIQRTQQEDSAVYLCASSLYAVGTGGGVEAFFGQGTRLTVV.

This chain joins TRBV29-1 and TRBJ2-7. CDR3 length: 12 amino acids. CDR1 and CDR2 from the germline V gene are SQVTM and ANQGSEA. The CDR3: CSVANSFYEQYF.

The gene calls are TRBV19 and TRBJ2-1. Germline V gives CDR1 LNHDA, CDR2 SQIVND (reference sequence). CDR3 length: 13 residues. This CDR3 is CASSPKGFNEQFF.

The J gene is TRBJ2-7, the V gene TRBV28; the D call of TRBD1 rests on TCRdb alone, since no DNA is present to check it. The CDR3 sequence is 14 residues long. Germline V gene sequence: CDR1 MDHEN, CDR2 SYDVKM. CDR3 residues: CASSFPDRTYEQYF.

This chain uses TRBV10-3 with TRBJ2-7. The CDR3 contains 14 residues. Germline-derived CDR1 and CDR2 are ENHRY and SYGVKD. CDR3: CAISDMASSYEQYF.

The chain has TRBV2 and TRBJ2-7. Germline CDR1 and CDR2: SNHLY and FYNNEI. This CDR3 is 13 amino acids long. CDR3 region: CASSTFIQSEEYF.